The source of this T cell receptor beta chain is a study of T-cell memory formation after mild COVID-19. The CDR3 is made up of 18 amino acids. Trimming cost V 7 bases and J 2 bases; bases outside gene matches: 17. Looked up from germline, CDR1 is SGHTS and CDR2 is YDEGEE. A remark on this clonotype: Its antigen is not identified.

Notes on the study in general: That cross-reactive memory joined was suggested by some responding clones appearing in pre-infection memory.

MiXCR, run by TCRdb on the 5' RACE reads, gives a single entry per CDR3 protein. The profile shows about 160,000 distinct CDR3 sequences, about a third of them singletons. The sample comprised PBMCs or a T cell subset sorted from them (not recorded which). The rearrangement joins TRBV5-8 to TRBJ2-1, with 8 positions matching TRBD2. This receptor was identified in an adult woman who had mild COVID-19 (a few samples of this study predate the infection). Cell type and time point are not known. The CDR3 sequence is CASPLRGSGGRTYNEQFF. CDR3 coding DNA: TGTGCCAGCCCCCTGCGGGGAAGCGGGGGTCGCACCTACAATGAGCAGTTCTTC.